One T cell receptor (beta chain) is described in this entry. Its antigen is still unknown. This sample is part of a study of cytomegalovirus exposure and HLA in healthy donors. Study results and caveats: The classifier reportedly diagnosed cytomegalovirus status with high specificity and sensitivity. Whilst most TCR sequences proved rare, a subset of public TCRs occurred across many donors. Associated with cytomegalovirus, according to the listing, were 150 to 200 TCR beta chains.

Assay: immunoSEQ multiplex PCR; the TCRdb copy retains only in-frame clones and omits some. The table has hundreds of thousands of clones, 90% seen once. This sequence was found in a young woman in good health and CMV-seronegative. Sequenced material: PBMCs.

The CDR3 nucleotides are TGTGCCAGCAGCACGGACTCAGGGCGAAACACCATATATTTT. It encodes CASSTDSGRNTIYF. This chain links TRBV5-6 with TRBJ1-3; D perhaps matches TRBD1 (5 bases). The V and J ends lost 4 bases and 5 bases respectively, with 13 bases between them. The CDR3 is made up of 14 amino acids. Germline loops: CDR1 SGHDT, CDR2 YYEEEE.